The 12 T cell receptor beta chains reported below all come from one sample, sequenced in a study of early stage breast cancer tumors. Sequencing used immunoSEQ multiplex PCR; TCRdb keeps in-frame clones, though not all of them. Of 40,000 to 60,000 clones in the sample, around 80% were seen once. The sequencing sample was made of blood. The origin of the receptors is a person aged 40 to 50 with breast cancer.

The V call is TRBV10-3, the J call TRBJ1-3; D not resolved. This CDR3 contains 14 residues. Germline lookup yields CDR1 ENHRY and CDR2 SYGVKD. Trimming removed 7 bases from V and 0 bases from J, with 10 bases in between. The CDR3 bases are TGTGCCATCACAGGAACGAGCTCTGGAAACACCATATATTTT. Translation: CAITGTSSGNTIYF.

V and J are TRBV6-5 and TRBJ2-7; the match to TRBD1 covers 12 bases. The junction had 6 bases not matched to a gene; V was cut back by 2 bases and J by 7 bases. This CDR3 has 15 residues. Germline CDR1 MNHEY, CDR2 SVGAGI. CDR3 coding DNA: TGTGCCAGCAGTTACCCAGGGACAGGGGGCCGGGAGCAGTACTTC. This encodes CASSYPGTGGREQYF.

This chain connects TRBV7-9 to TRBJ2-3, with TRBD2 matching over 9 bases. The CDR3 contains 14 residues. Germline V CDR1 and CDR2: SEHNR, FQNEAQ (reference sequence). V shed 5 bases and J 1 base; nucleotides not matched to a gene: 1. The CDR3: CASSRTSGTDTQYF. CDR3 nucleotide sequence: TGTGCCAGCAGCCGGACTAGCGGCACAGATACGCAGTATTTT.

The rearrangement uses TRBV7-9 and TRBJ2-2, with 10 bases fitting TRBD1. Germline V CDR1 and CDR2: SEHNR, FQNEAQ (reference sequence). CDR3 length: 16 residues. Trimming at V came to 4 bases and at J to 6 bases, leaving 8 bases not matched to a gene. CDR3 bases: TGTGCCAGCAGCTACCGGGACAGGGGTGGTGCCGGGGAGCTGTTTTTT. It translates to CASSYRDRGGAGELFF. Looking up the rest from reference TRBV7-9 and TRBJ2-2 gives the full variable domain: DTGVSQNPRHKITKRGQNVTFRCDPISEHNRLYWYRQTLGQGPEFLTYFQNEAQLEKSRLLSDRFSAERPKGSFSTLEIQRTEQGDSAMYLCASSYRDRGGAGELFFGEGSRLTVL.

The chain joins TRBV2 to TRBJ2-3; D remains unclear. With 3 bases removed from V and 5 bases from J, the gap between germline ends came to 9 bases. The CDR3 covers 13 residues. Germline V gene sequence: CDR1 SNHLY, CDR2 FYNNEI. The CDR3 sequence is CASSDEEVDTQYF. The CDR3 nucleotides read TGTGCCAGCAGTGATGAAGAGGTAGATACGCAGTATTTT.

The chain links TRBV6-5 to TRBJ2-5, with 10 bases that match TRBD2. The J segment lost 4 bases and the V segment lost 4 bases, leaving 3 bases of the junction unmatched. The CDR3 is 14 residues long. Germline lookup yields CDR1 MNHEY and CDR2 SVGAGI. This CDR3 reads CASSSLAGRETQYF. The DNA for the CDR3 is TGTGCCAGCAGTTCACTAGCGGGAAGAGAGACCCAGTACTTC.

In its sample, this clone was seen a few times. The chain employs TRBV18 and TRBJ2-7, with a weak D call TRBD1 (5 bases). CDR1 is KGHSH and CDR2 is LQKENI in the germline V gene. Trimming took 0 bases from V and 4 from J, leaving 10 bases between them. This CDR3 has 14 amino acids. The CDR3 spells CASSPPVAGYEQYF. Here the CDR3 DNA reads TGTGCCAGCTCACCACCGGTTGCAGGGTACGAGCAGTACTTC.

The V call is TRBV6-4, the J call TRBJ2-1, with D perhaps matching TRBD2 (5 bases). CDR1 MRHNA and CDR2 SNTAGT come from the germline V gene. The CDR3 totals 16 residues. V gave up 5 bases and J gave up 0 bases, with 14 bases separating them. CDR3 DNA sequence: TGTGCCAGCAGTCTCTTTAGCGCAAGCTCCTACAATGAGCAGTTCTTC. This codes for CASSLFSASSYNEQFF.

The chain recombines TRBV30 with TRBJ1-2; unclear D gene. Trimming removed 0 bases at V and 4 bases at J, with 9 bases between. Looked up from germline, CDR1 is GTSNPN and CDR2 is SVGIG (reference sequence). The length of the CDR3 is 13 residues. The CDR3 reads CAWSVLGFYGYTF. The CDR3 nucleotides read TGTGCCTGGAGTGTACTAGGGTTCTATGGCTACACCTTC.

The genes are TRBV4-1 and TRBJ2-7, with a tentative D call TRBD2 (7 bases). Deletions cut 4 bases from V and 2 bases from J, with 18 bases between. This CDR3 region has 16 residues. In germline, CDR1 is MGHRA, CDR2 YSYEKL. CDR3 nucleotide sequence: TGCGCCAGCAGCCCCGGGACCGGGGGGCGTCCCTACGAGCAGTACTTC. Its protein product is CASSPGTGGRPYEQYF.

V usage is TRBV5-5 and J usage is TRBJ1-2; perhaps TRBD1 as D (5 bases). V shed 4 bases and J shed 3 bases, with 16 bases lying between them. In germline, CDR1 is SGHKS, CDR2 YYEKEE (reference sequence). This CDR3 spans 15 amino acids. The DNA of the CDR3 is TGTGCCAGCAGCCGCAGCCTGGGGGGTGACTATGGCTACACCTTC. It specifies CASSRSLGGDYGYTF.

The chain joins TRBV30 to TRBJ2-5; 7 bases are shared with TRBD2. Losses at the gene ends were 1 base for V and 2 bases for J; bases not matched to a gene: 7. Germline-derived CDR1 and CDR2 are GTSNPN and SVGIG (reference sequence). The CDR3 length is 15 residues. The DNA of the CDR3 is TGTGCCTGGAGTGGGACTAGTCATTGGCAAGAGACCCAGTACTTC. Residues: CAWSGTSHWQETQYF.